This T cell receptor (beta chain) derives from a study of blood T cell repertoires in COVID-19. Looking at the study overall: COVID-19 samples collected from the United States, Italy and Spain covered acute and convalescent phases. Sources were T cells, B-cell-depleted T cells, or PBMCs; the material itself was cDNA or gDNA.

Original data processing: Amplified reference gene primers provided the basis for estimating nucleated cell counts. The data were produced by immunoSEQ multiplex PCR, yet TCRdb's version contains in-frame clones alone and is incomplete. For V, J and clone size, that table is used; D and trimming come from the DNA. In the table there are 120,000 to 150,000 clones, 84% of which are singletons. This TCR was recovered from a woman at least 80 years old in a cohort sampled during active or convalescent COVID-19. Sequenced input: peripheral blood.

CDR3 amino acids: CASSEWGQNNEKLFF. The CDR3 DNA is TGTGCCAGCAGTGAGTGGGGGCAGAATAATGAAAAACTGTTTTTT. The chain recombines TRBV3-1 (or the pseudogene TRBV3-2) with TRBJ1-4, with D tentatively TRBD1 (6 bases). Germline CDR1 LGHDT, CDR2 YNNKEL (reference sequence). The CDR3 runs to 15 residues. V lost 6 bases, J lost 4 bases, and 15 bases lay in between.